A single TCR beta chain is shown here with its context. Participants were placed into cohorts based on the clinical history they reported. The record originates from a study of blood T cell repertoires in COVID-19. About the research overall: Specimens from acute and convalescent COVID-19 originated in the United States, Italy and Spain.

Per the original methods: Scientists estimated how many nucleated cells there were by amplifying reference gene primers. The protocol was immunoSEQ multiplex PCR, while the TCRdb copy is restricted to in-frame clones and leaves out a portion. For V, J and clone size, that table is used; D and trimming come from the DNA. The table lists around 300,000 clones, roughly 90% of them singletons. The CDR3 consists of 13 residues. Trimming removed 0 bases from V and 9 bases from J; junction bases left unmatched: 2. Germline loops: CDR1 SGHRS, CDR2 YFSETQ. The specimen was PBMCs or T cells enriched from blood (not recorded which). The gene calls are TRBV5-1 and TRBJ2-1, with TRBD1 identical over 8 bases. The sequence was obtained from a woman in her forties or fifties who had recovered from COVID-19. CDR3 DNA sequence: TGCGCCAGCAGCTTGGGCAGGGGGCCTGAGCAGTTCTTC. As protein: CASSLGRGPEQFF.